This T cell receptor (beta chain) originates from a study of cytomegalovirus exposure and HLA in healthy donors. Study-wide results and limits: A few of the chains that were CMV-associated were confirmed in vitro to be specific for CMV antigens. It was found in a later analysis that first-cohort TCR clusters tended to co-occur in the 100 to 150 validation repertoires.

Turning to this clone: Its antigen is not known.

Clones were read by immunoSEQ multiplex PCR, and TCRdb kept only the in-frame ones, dropping some. The sample gives about 180,000 clones, 87% of which show up once; more than 1.2% is in the top ten. Sequenced: PBMCs. This TCR was recovered from a woman in her twenties or thirties in good health and CMV-seronegative.

CDR3 nucleotides: TGCGCCAGCAGCCAAGATTCGCCAGGGGGTAATTCACCCCTCCACTTT. Translating it yields CASSQDSPGGNSPLHF. This sequence joins TRBV4-3 and TRBJ1-6, with 7 nucleotides matching TRBD1. Germline-derived CDR1 and CDR2 are LGHNA and YSLEER. The V segment lost 0 bases and the J segment 6 bases; nucleotides outside the gene matches: 5. The CDR3 is made up of 16 amino acids.